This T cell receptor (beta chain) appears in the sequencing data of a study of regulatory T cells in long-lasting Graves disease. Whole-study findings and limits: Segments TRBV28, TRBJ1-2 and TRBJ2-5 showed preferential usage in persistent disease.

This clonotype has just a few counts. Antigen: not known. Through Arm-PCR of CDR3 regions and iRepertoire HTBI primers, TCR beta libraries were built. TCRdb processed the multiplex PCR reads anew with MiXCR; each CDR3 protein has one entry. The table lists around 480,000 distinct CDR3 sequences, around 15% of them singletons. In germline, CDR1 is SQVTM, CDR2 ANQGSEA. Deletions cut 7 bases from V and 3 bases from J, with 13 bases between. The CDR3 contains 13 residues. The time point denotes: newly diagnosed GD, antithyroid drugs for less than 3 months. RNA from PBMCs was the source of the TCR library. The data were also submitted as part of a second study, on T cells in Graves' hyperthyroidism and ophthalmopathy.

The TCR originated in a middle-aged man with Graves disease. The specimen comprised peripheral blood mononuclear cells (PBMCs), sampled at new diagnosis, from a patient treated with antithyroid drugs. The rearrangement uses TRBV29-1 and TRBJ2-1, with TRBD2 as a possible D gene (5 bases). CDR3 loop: CSAEGVIYNEQFF. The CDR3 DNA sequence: TGCAGCGCTGAGGGAGTTATCTACAATGAGCAGTTCTTC.